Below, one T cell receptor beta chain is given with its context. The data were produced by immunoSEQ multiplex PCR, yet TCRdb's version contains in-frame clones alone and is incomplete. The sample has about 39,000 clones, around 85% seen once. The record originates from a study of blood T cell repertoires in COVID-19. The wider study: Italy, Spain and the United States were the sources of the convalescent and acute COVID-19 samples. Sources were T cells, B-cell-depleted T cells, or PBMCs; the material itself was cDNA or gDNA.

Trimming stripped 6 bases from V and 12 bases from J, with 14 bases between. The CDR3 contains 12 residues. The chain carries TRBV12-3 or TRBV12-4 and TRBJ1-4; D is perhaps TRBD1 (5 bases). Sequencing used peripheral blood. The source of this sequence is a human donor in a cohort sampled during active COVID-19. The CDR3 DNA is TGTGCCAGCAGCTCAGGTGCCAGGGAACTGTTTTTT. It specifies CASSSGARELFF.